This is a list of T cell receptor beta chains from one sample in a study of T cells after yellow fever vaccination. Each CDR3 protein is one row after TCRdb ran MiXCR on the 5' RACE reads. This sample has 100,000 to 150,000 distinct CDR3 sequences, with about 7% found just once. The material was CD4+ T cells sorted from PBMCs, obtained about 41 days after the first yellow fever vaccination. The source of these receptors is a man in his late teens or twenties who received the YFV17D yellow fever vaccine. CDR3s include the opening cysteine and the closing phenylalanine or tryptophan. Fields, in order: clone size, D gene, CDR3 length, V gene, J gene, CDR3 protein, CDR3 DNA. The D gene is left open where the match is weak. Only some rows state a clone size, as once, few, many or a class for expanded clones.

>many|-|19|TRBV15|TRBJ2-1
CATSRGRVRGITTGNEQFF
TGTGCCACCAGCAGAGGAAGGGTGAGGGGGATCACAACCGGCAATGAGCAGTTCTTC
>many|TRBD1|13|TRBV5-6|TRBJ2-5
CASAARGRETQYF
TGTGCCAGCGCGGCCAGGGGGCGGGAGACCCAGTACTTC
>many|-|12|TRBV10-3|TRBJ1-5
CAISEGYEPQHF
TGTGCCATCAGTGAGGGATACGAGCCCCAGCATTTT
>-|TRBD2|13|TRBV5-4|TRBJ2-3
CASRAGITDTQYF
TGTGCCAGCAGAGCGGGAATCACAGATACGCAGTATTTT
>many|-|16|TRBV5-1|TRBJ2-1
CASSFSSTPVGGEQFF
TGCGCCAGCAGCTTCTCCTCTACCCCGGTCGGGGGTGAGCAGTTCTTC
>many|-|14|TRBV28|TRBJ1-2
CASSPAGERNGYTF
TGTGCCAGCAGTCCCGCAGGGGAACGGAATGGCTACACCTTC
>-|TRBD1|16|TRBV4-3|TRBJ2-2
CASSQARQGAAGELFF
TGCGCCAGCAGCCAAGCCAGGCAGGGGGCAGCCGGGGAGCTGTTTTTT
>many|TRBD1|15|TRBV6-1|TRBJ2-1
CATTIWTGSYNEQFF
TGTGCCACCACAATCTGGACAGGGTCCTACAATGAGCAGTTCTTC
>many|-|15|TRBV24-1|TRBJ1-1
CATSGSGGGNTEAFF
TGTGCCACCAGTGGGTCTGGCGGGGGGAACACTGAAGCTTTCTTT
>-|-|14|TRBV5-5|TRBJ1-5
CASSLGDLNQPQHF
TGTGCCAGCAGCTTGGGTGATCTCAATCAGCCCCAGCATTTT
>many|-|13|TRBV7-3|TRBJ2-5
CASSQHVGETQYF
TGTGCCAGCAGCCAGCATGTGGGGGAGACCCAGTACTTC
>many|-|14|TRBV6-1|TRBJ2-5
CASSDRSRSETQYF
TGTGCCAGCAGCGACAGGTCTCGGAGTGAGACCCAGTACTTC
>many|-|12|TRBV20-1|TRBJ2-3
CSAAQDVDTQYF
TGCAGTGCCGCTCAAGACGTAGATACGCAGTATTTT
>many|-|12|TRBV20-1|TRBJ2-7
CSATGGPTGQYF
TGCAGTGCTACGGGGGGCCCTACCGGGCAGTACTTC
>many|-|15|TRBV9|TRBJ1-5
CASSVDPYSNQPQHF
TGTGCCAGCAGCGTAGATCCGTATAGCAATCAGCCCCAGCATTTT
>many|-|14|TRBV5-1|TRBJ1-2
CASSQREANYGYTF
TGCGCCAGCAGCCAGCGAGAAGCTAACTATGGCTACACCTTC
>many|-|13|TRBV2|TRBJ2-3
CASSYSGTDTQYF
TGTGCCAGCTCATATAGCGGCACAGATACGCAGTATTTT
>-|TRBD1|17|TRBV5-8|TRBJ2-2
CASSLGSRDRNTGELFF
TGTGCCAGCAGCTTGGGGAGCCGGGACAGGAACACCGGGGAGCTGTTTTTT
>many|-|17|TRBV2|TRBJ1-2
CASSLTRITSHPWGYTF
TGTGCCAGCAGCCTGACACGAATCACCTCGCACCCTTGGGGCTACACCTTC
>few|TRBD1|14|TRBV6-5|TRBJ1-1
CASSSWTGGSGAFF
TGTGCCAGCAGTTCGTGGACAGGGGGCTCTGGGGCTTTCTTT
>many|-|14|TRBV20-1|TRBJ1-6
CSAIDPRGNSPLHF
TGCAGTGCTATTGACCCACGCGGGAATTCACCCCTCCACTTT
>once|-|13|TRBV12-3/TRBV12-4|TRBJ1-2
CARSPARVSGYTF
TGTGCCAGAAGCCCAGCCAGGGTTTCTGGCTACACCTTC
>many|-|14|TRBV7-2|TRBJ2-3
CASSSPGRQDTQYF
TGTGCCAGCAGCTCCCCCGGCCGCCAGGATACGCAGTATTTT
>many|-|13|TRBV7-3|TRBJ2-1
CASSFLVWDEQFF
TGTGCCAGCAGCTTTTTGGTCTGGGATGAGCAGTTCTTC
>many|-|15|TRBV12-3/TRBV12-4|TRBJ1-2
CASSAQQGIGHGYTF
TGTGCCAGCAGTGCACAACAGGGCATTGGGCATGGCTACACCTTC
>many|-|13|TRBV29-1|TRBJ1-5
CSVGGAGNQPQHF
TGCAGCGTTGGGGGGGCCGGCAATCAGCCCCAGCATTTT
>many|-|12|TRBV20-1|TRBJ1-2
CSARNNDYGYTF
TGCAGTGCTAGAAACAACGACTATGGCTACACCTTC
>many|TRBD1|15|TRBV4-2|TRBJ1-6
CASSQLTGKSSPLHF
TGTGCCAGCAGCCAATTGACAGGGAAGAGCTCACCCCTCCACTTT
>-|-|17|TRBV7-8|TRBJ1-1
CASSPNRDKGLDTEAFF
TGTGCCAGCAGCCCAAACCGGGACAAGGGGCTGGACACTGAAGCTTTCTTT
>few|-|13|TRBV20-1|TRBJ1-1
CSARGQANTEAFF
TGCAGTGCTAGAGGGCAGGCGAACACTGAAGCTTTCTTT
>once|-|15|TRBV12-3/TRBV12-4|TRBJ1-5
CASSRDGSWDQPQHF
TGTGCCAGCAGTCGGGACGGGAGTTGGGATCAGCCCCAGCATTTT
>many|-|13|TRBV18|TRBJ2-1
CASSRRGTNEQFF
TGTGCCAGCTCGCGAAGGGGGACCAATGAGCAGTTCTTC
>-|TRBD2|15|TRBV12-3/TRBV12-4|TRBJ2-1
CASSPRVAGTNEQFF
TGTGCCAGCAGCCCGAGGGTAGCGGGGACCAATGAGCAGTTCTTC
>few|-|15|TRBV5-4|TRBJ2-1
CASSLVLAKYNEQFF
TGTGCCAGCAGCTTGGTGCTAGCGAAATACAATGAGCAGTTCTTC
>many|-|15|TRBV20-1|TRBJ1-1
CSARRAGLSNTEAFF
TGCAGTGCTAGGCGGGCAGGGCTATCGAACACTGAAGCTTTCTTT
>many|-|13|TRBV20-1|TRBJ2-7
CSAVRDHSYEQYF
TGCAGTGCTGTCAGGGATCACAGCTACGAGCAGTACTTC
>many|TRBD2|15|TRBV11-2|TRBJ2-4
CASSSTGTSTNIQYF
TGTGCCAGCAGTTCTACCGGGACTAGTACAAACATTCAGTACTTC
>many|-|14|TRBV4-3|TRBJ1-4
CASSQQGLNEKLFF
TGCGCCAGCAGCCAACAGGGCCTCAATGAAAAACTGTTTTTT